This passage covers 14 T cell receptor beta chains from one sample sequenced in a study of response to subunit inactivated influenza vaccine. One entry per CDR3 protein results from TCRdb running MiXCR on the RT-PCR reads. The sample carries 650,000 to 800,000 distinct CDR3 sequences, approximately 15% recorded once. The sample in question was PBMCs from blood, obtained around two weeks before vaccination. The source is a man aged 45-65 years who received an inactivated influenza vaccine.

The V and J genes are TRBV29-1 and TRBJ2-5, with D possibly being TRBD2 (6 bases). Trimming removed 2 bases from V and 2 bases from J, with 12 bases in between. Germline V lookup: CDR1 SQVTM, CDR2 ANQGSEA. The CDR3 covers 14 residues. This chain's CDR3 is CSVEKGTRQETQYF. In nucleotides, the CDR3 is TGCAGCGTTGAAAAAGGGACTCGACAAGAGACCCAGTACTTC.

This clonotype turned up a few times. The gene calls are TRBV20-1 and TRBJ1-4; D might be TRBD1 (5 bases). V lost 4 bases and J lost 5, with 14 bases in between. The CDR3 extends over 14 amino acids. Germline V gives CDR1 DFQATT, CDR2 SNEGSKA (reference sequence). CDR3 amino acids: CSAKDTAENEKLFF. The CDR3 DNA reads TGCAGTGCTAAGGACACGGCCGAAAATGAAAAACTGTTTTTT.

This clonotype was counted a few times. The genes are TRBV5-1 and TRBJ1-2; 7 bases line up with TRBD1. CDR3 length equals 13 residues. Germline V lookup: CDR1 SGHRS, CDR2 YFSETQ. After removal of 4 bases from V and 4 bases from J, the junction contained 4 bases not matched to a gene. The CDR3 nucleotides are TGCGCCAGCAGCGAGACAGGGATCTATGGCTACACCTTC. The encoded protein is CASSETGIYGYTF.

The chain joins TRBV5-1 to TRBJ1-2, with a weak D call TRBD1 (6 bases). Germline V gene lookup returns CDR1 SGHRS and CDR2 YFSETQ. The CDR3 loop spans 15 amino acids. Trimming stripped 4 bases from V and 4 bases from J, with 17 bases between. The CDR3 loop is CASSHGEGGIYGYTF. The DNA of the CDR3 is TGCGCCAGCAGCCACGGGGAAGGGGGAATCTATGGCTACACCTTC.

CDR3 sequence: CASSPTETVVTEAFF. As DNA, the CDR3 is TGTGCCAGCAGCCCCACCGAGACAGTAGTAACTGAAGCTTTCTTT. The chain joins TRBV11-2 to TRBJ1-1; D is possibly TRBD1 (5 bases). Germline CDR1 is SGHAT and CDR2 is FQNNGV. V lost 5 bases and J 5 bases, leaving 18 bases between the germline ends. The CDR3 consists of 15 residues.

This clonotype was observed a few times. The chain is built from TRBV20-1 and TRBJ2-7; TRBD1 is a possible D gene (7 bases). V lost 3 bases to trimming and J lost 5 bases, with 14 bases between them. From germline, CDR1 is DFQATT and CDR2 SNEGSKA (reference sequence). The CDR3 has 13 amino acids. This CDR3 reads CSASGGRGDEQYF. DNA of the CDR3: TGCAGTGCTAGCGGTGGCAGGGGGGACGAGCAGTACTTC.

This clonotype was counted only a few times. The V and J genes are TRBV7-9 and TRBJ2-2; D uncertain. The germline V and J ends were trimmed by 4 bases and 7 bases, with 10 bases remaining between them. The CDR3 is 13 residues long. Germline-derived CDR1 and CDR2 are SEHNR and FQNEAQ (reference sequence). CDR3 sequence reads: CASSSVGGGELFF. CDR3 nucleotide sequence: TGTGCCAGCAGCTCAGTTGGTGGCGGGGAGCTGTTTTTT.

In this sample, this clonotype turned up a few times. The chain is built from TRBV12-3 or TRBV12-4 and TRBJ2-3, with D unresolved. Deletions cut 1 base from V and 6 bases from J, with 11 bases between. The CDR3 is made up of 14 amino acids. CDR3 amino acids: CASSLGTDRDTQYF. For the CDR3, the DNA is TGTGCCAGCAGTTTAGGGACCGATAGGGATACGCAGTATTTT.

This rearrangement joins TRBV4-1 to TRBJ2-5, with 7 nucleotides matching TRBD2. The V gene's germline CDR1 is MGHRA and CDR2 YSYEKL. The V gene end was trimmed by 6 bases and the J gene end by 1 base; junction bases not matched to a gene: 11. The CDR3 spans 16 residues. The CDR3 protein is CASSPPIAGPQETQYF. The CDR3 DNA reads TGCGCCAGCAGTCCCCCGATAGCGGGTCCCCAAGAGACCCAGTACTTC.

The table lists this clonotype with a few counts. The DNA of the CDR3 is TGCGCCAGCAGCCAGTTTAGTAATGAGCAGTTCTTC. It encodes CASSQFSNEQFF. The chain combines TRBV5-1 with TRBJ2-1; the D is unclear. This CDR3 region has 12 residues. Germline-derived CDR1 and CDR2 are SGHRS and YFSETQ. V shed 4 bases and J shed 7 bases, with 9 bases lying between them. The entire variable domain, with the rest obtained from reference TRBV5-1 and TRBJ2-1, is as follows: KAGVTQTPRYLIKTRGQQVTLSCSPISGHRSVSWYQQTPGQGLQFLFEYFSETQRNKGNFPGRFSGRQFSNSRSEMNVSTLELGDSALYLCASSQFSNEQFFGPGTRLTVL.

This clonotype appeared many times. The chain carries TRBV9 and TRBJ2-1; TRBD2 agrees at 7 bases. Germline V gene data show CDR1 as SGDLS and CDR2 as YYNGEE. This CDR3 spans 16 amino acids. Germline trimming cut 0 bases from V and 0 bases from J; bases unmatched to any gene: 3. The CDR3 here is CASSVGAGSSYNEQFF. The DNA of the CDR3 is TGTGCCAGCAGCGTAGGAGCGGGGAGCTCCTACAATGAGCAGTTCTTC.

The chain has TRBV6-6 and TRBJ2-1; no definite D call. Trimming shortened V by 4 bases and J by 7 bases, and 11 bases separated the two germline ends. Germline lookup yields CDR1 MNHNY and CDR2 SVGAGI (reference sequence). This CDR3 has 13 amino acids. CDR3 sequence reads: CASSFWIKNEQFF. The CDR3 DNA follows: TGTGCCAGCAGTTTCTGGATCAAGAATGAGCAGTTCTTC.

Details on this clonotype: Germline and junction disagree at one end, which may indicate a read error. The CDR3 protein is CASTLGQSSYNEQFF. DNA of the CDR3: TGTGCCAGCACCTTAGGGCAGTCCTCCTACAATGAGCAGTTCTTC. The V and J genes are TRBV11-1 and TRBJ2-1; D not certain. Looked up from germline, CDR1 is SGHAT and CDR2 is FQDESV (reference sequence). This CDR3 spans 15 amino acids.

This clonotype was seen a handful of times. The rearrangement joins TRBV29-1 to TRBJ2-1; D ambiguous. V lost 4 bases to trimming and J lost 0 bases, with 7 bases between them. In germline, CDR1 is SQVTM, CDR2 ANQGSEA. The CDR3 has 13 amino acids. The CDR3 DNA is TGCAGCGTTGCGGTGAGCTCCTACAATGAGCAGTTCTTC. It codes for CSVAVSSYNEQFF.